Listed below are T cell receptor beta chains from one sample, sequenced in a study of cytomegalovirus exposure and HLA in healthy donors. TCRdb's table, derived via immunoSEQ multiplex PCR, lists solely in-frame clones and lacks some. In the table there are 110,000 or so clones, under 80% of which are singletons. Sequencing was performed on PBMCs. These receptors originate from a woman aged 45-60 years in good health and CMV-seropositive. Both conserved end residues are part of each CDR3. The order of the fields is D gene, J gene, clone size, V gene, CDR3 DNA, CDR3 protein. The D gene is left open where the match is weak. Clone sizes are given selectively: once, few, many, or a class where the clone is expanded.

-	TRBJ2-2	once	TRBV27	TGTGCCAGCAGCCTCGGCCGGTGGCTCTCGGGAACCGGGGAGCTGTTTTTT	CASSLGRWLSGTGELFF
TRBD2	TRBJ2-1	-	TRBV4-2	TGTGCCAGCAGCCAAGGGACTAGCGGGGGGGGTGAGCAGTTCTTC	CASSQGTSGGGEQFF
TRBD1	TRBJ1-2	-	TRBV11-2	TGTGCCAGCAGCTCCGGACAGGGAAACTATGGCTACACCTTC	CASSSGQGNYGYTF
-	TRBJ2-2	-	TRBV1	TGCACCAGCAGCCAATGTCGGCGGGAGGGCACCGGGGAGCTGTTTTTT	CTSSQCRREGTGELFF
-	TRBJ1-1	-	TRBV7-9	TGTGCCAGCAGCCTAGGGAGTCAAACGACTGAAGCTTTCTTT	CASSLGSQTTEAFF
-	TRBJ1-1	once	TRBV7-2	TGTGCCAGCAGCCCCATCACGGGTAAAACTAGCACTGAAGCTTTCTTT	CASSPITGKTSTEAFF
-	TRBJ1-2	-	TRBV10-3	TGTGCCATCAGTGACTTCGATGGCTACACCTTC	CAISDFDGYTF
-	TRBJ1-2	-	TRBV21-1	TGTGCCAGCAGCCAGCCCGGGACAGGGGGCCCACCTTATAACTATGGCTACACCTTC	CASSQPGTGGPPYNYGYTF
TRBD1	TRBJ1-1	few	TRBV6-1	TGTGCCAGCAGTGAAACTTTGGGACAGGTAGGGGTTTTCTTT	CASSETLGQVGVFF
TRBD2	TRBJ2-5	-	TRBV7-2	TGTGCCAGCAGCTTATGGGGTAGCGGGCAAGAGACCCAGTACTTC	CASSLWGSGQETQYF
TRBD1	TRBJ2-7	-	TRBV4-3	TGCGCCAGCAGCCAAGATTGGTCAGGGGGCTACGAGCAGTACTTC	CASSQDWSGGYEQYF
-	TRBJ1-3	-	TRBV28	TGTGCCAGCAGTTTGGCACAAATCTCTGGAAACACCATATATTTT	CASSLAQISGNTIYF
TRBD2	TRBJ2-2	-	TRBV28	TGTGCCAGCAATAGACTAGCGGCGAACACCGGGGAGCTGTTTTTT	CASNRLAANTGELFF
TRBD1	TRBJ2-7	few	TRBV27	TGTGCCAGCAGCAGCCCGACAGGGGGGAACGAGCAGTACTTC	CASSSPTGGNEQYF
-	TRBJ1-1	-	TRBV4-2	TGTGCCAGCAGCCAAGGCGGCAGAGAGAACACTGAAGCTTTCTTT	CASSQGGRENTEAFF
-	TRBJ1-1	-	TRBV18	TGTGCCAGCTCACCAACACAGGAGAACACTGAAGCTTTCTTT	CASSPTQENTEAFF
-	TRBJ1-1	-	TRBV5-1	TGCGCCAGCAGCGCGGATGGGACAAGTATGAACACTGAAGCTTTCTTT	CASSADGTSMNTEAFF
-	TRBJ2-1	-	TRBV19	TGTGCCAACAAGACAGTAACCTACAATGAGCAGTTCTTC	CANKTVTYNEQFF
-	TRBJ2-5	-	TRBV18	TGTGCCAGCTCACGAGCGGAGCAAGAGACCCAGTACTTC	CASSRAEQETQYF
-	TRBJ1-5	-	TRBV29-1	TGCAGCGTTGAACTTAGTCGGAATCAGCCCCAGCATTTT	CSVELSRNQPQHF
-	TRBJ1-2	-	TRBV7-2	TGTGCCAGCAGCCTATTCAGGGAGGGGATTAACTTC	CASSLFREGINF
TRBD1	TRBJ2-7	-	TRBV13	TGTGCCAGCAGCTCCGGACAGGGGAAGGACGAGCAGTACTTC	CASSSGQGKDEQYF
-	TRBJ2-1	once	TRBV6-1	TGTGCCAGCAGAGAAACCTTACTAGTGAGCTCCTACAATGAGCAGTTCTTC	CASRETLLVSSYNEQFF
-	TRBJ1-5	-	TRBV7-2	TGTGCCAGCAGCGCAAGCGTTGGCCAGCCCCAGCATTTT	CASSASVGQPQHF
-	TRBJ2-1	-	TRBV9	TGTGCCAGCAGCTCCGGCTCCTACAATGAGCAGTTCTTC	CASSSGSYNEQFF
-	TRBJ2-5	-	TRBV30	TGTGCCTGGGCAGGGTACCAAGAGACCCAGTACTTC	CAWAGYQETQYF
-	TRBJ1-2	-	TRBV20-1	TGCAGTGCTAGGAGGACAGCCCTTAATTTC	CSARRTALNF
-	TRBJ1-2	-	TRBV7-9	TGTGCCAGCACCCCGGAACAGGGAGAGAACTATGGCTACACCTTC	CASTPEQGENYGYTF
-	TRBJ1-2	-	TRBV28	TGTGCCAGCTTGACAGGTTCAAAGTCAAACTATGGCTACACCTTC	CASLTGSKSNYGYTF
TRBD1	TRBJ2-3	few	TRBV6-1	TGTGCCAGCAGTGAAGGGACAGGGGGCGATACGCAGTATTTT	CASSEGTGGDTQYF
-	TRBJ2-3	-	TRBV14	TGTGCCAGCAGCCAAGGGATTGGGGCACCCTCCACAGATACGCAGTATTTT	CASSQGIGAPSTDTQYF
-	TRBJ1-6	-	TRBV4-1	TGCGCCAGCAGCCAAGCGGTCTATAATTCACCCCTCCACTTT	CASSQAVYNSPLHF
TRBD2	TRBJ2-1	-	TRBV7-2	TGTGCCAGCAGCCCAGCGGGGGGCTCCTACAATGAGCAGTTCTTC	CASSPAGGSYNEQFF
TRBD2	TRBJ2-2	-	TRBV5-1	TGCGCCAGCAGCTTGGCCCTAGCGGGGAACACCGGGGAGCTGTTTTTT	CASSLALAGNTGELFF
TRBD2	TRBJ2-3	few	TRBV4-3	TGCGCCAGCAGCCTCATAGCGGGAGCAAGCACAGATACGCAGTATTTT	CASSLIAGASTDTQYF
-	TRBJ1-2	once	TRBV28	TGTGCCATCAAGACAGCTAACTATGGCTACACCTTC	CAIKTANYGYTF
TRBD1	TRBJ2-7	-	TRBV11-1	TGTGCCAGCAGCTTAGCTTCCCCCCGGAACAGGGGGACGGACGAGCAGTACTTC	CASSLASPRNRGTDEQYF
-	TRBJ2-3	-	TRBV4-1	TGCGCCAGCAGTTCACAGGGATCAGATACGCAGTATTTT	CASSSQGSDTQYF
-	TRBJ1-2	few	TRBV29-1	TGCAGTGTCGGGGGTAACTATGGCTACACCTTC	CSVGGNYGYTF
-	TRBJ1-1	-	TRBV5-1	TGCGCCAGCAGCTTAACAGAAGGTACTGTCGAAGCTTTCTTT	CASSLTEGTVEAFF
-	TRBJ2-7	-	TRBV9	TGTGCCAGCAGCGTCACGACTACGGCGAGCTACGAGCAGTACTTC	CASSVTTTASYEQYF
-	TRBJ2-3	once	TRBV7-2	TGTGCCAGCAGCCCAGCCGGGGGTACGCAGTATTTT	CASSPAGGTQYF
-	TRBJ2-2	-	TRBV6-1	TGTGCCAGCACATGGAGTGGCGGGGAGCTGTTTTTT	CASTWSGGELFF
TRBD1	TRBJ1-1	-	TRBV4-1	TGCGCCAGCAGCCAAATTGACAGGGGGAACACTGAAGCTTTCTTT	CASSQIDRGNTEAFF
-	TRBJ2-1	once	TRBV6-6	TGTGCCAGCAGTACCACAAACAATGAGCAGTTCTTC	CASSTTNNEQFF
TRBD2	TRBJ2-1	-	TRBV6-1	TGTGCCAGCACCGCGACTAGCGCTAATGAGCAGTTCTTC	CASTATSANEQFF
TRBD2	TRBJ2-1	few	TRBV30	TGTGCCTGGACTAGCGGGATCTACAATGAGCAGTTCTTC	CAWTSGIYNEQFF
TRBD2	TRBJ2-2	-	TRBV27	TGTGCCAGCAGTACGGCCTCCGTTGGGACTAGCGGGAGACGGGCCGGGGAGCTGTTTTTT	CASSTASVGTSGRRAGELFF